Sequencing of this TCR beta chain was carried out in a study of Tregs in tolerant kidney transplant recipients. The method was immunoSEQ multiplex PCR; TCRdb's version includes in-frame clones alone and lacks a portion of them. This sample has around 230,000 clones; 80% to 85% occur once, and the top ten carry around 0.64%. A note on this clone: The junction differs from germline at one of its ends, possibly a read error. The identical CDR3 is also encoded by other nucleotide sequences in the sample.

The length of the CDR3 is 14 residues. Germline V gene data show CDR1 as MNHEY and CDR2 as SVGAGI. This clonotype was obtained from a human donor in good health. Sequences were obtained from CD4+ T cells from blood. The chain recombines TRBV6-5 with TRBJ1-3; no clear D gene. CDR3 DNA: TGTGCGAGCAGCCCCCGGGAGGTTCGAAACACCATATATTTT. Translation gives CASSPREVRNTIYF.